This T cell receptor beta chain was documented in a study of T-cell reconstitution after alpha-beta-depleted transplantation in children. In this sample, this clonotype turned up many times. As it was prepared, the TCRbeta library received unique molecular identifiers. Each CDR3 protein is one row after TCRdb ran MiXCR on the PCR reads. Of approximately 200,000 distinct CDR3 sequences in the sample, approximately 15% were seen once. V was cut by 7 bases and J by 6 bases, with 20 bases left in between. The CDR3 consists of 14 residues. Germline assignment: CDR1 SGHRS and CDR2 YFSETQ. The sequences come from PBMCs from the stem cell graft donor, collected from the stem cell graft. This TCR derives from a human donor who donated a stem cell graft to a child with acute lymphoblastic leukemia. The genes are TRBV5-1 and TRBJ2-7, with D unresolved. CDR3 sequence (DNA): TGCGCCAGCGGAACCGACACCCTCGAGCGCGAGCAGTACTTC. Translated, it gives CASGTDTLEREQYF.